These 22 T cell receptor beta chains originate from one sample sequenced in a study of response to subunit inactivated influenza vaccine. TCRdb ran MiXCR on the RT-PCR reads and lists one entry per CDR3 protein. The data hold 450,000 to 600,000 distinct CDR3 sequences, with about 7.6% observed a single time. The sequences come from PBMCs from blood, collected less than 25 months after vaccination. Receptor source: a man aged 50-75 years who received an inactivated influenza vaccine.

This clonotype has a handful of counts. V is TRBV10-3 and J is TRBJ1-1, with a possible D match to TRBD1 (6 bases). V lost 4 bases and J 1 base, leaving 10 bases between the germline ends. This CDR3 spans 14 amino acids. CDR1 is ENHRY, CDR2 SYGVKD, per germline. For the CDR3, the DNA is TGTGCCATCAGTGCAGGGGAAGGGAACACTGAAGCTTTCTTT. It translates to CAISAGEGNTEAFF.

There are a few counts of this clonotype. The chain recombines TRBV12-3 or TRBV12-4 with TRBJ2-3, with D tentatively TRBD2 (5 bases). The V end was cut by 3 bases, the J end by 4 bases, with 8 bases between. The CDR3 length is 13 residues. The CDR3 coding sequence is TGTGCCAGCAGTTTTACGGGGTCAGATACGCAGTATTTT. Its translation is CASSFTGSDTQYF.

The chain links TRBV10-2 to TRBJ2-2; TRBD2 matches 13 bases. The CDR3 has 17 amino acids. CDR1 WSHSY and CDR2 SAAADI come from the germline V gene. The ends lost 5 bases at V and 6 bases at J; junction bases unmatched: 9. CDR3 sequence: CASSKGLAGLSAGELFF. In nucleotides, the CDR3 is TGCGCCAGCAGTAAGGGACTAGCGGGACTCTCCGCCGGGGAGCTGTTTTTT.

The chain recombines TRBV6-5 with TRBJ1-1; the match to TRBD1 covers 10 bases. The CDR3 has 15 residues. After removal of 2 bases from V and 4 bases from J, the junction contained 4 bases not matched to a gene. In germline, CDR1 is MNHEY, CDR2 SVGAGI. This chain's CDR3 is CASSYRTGGGTEAFF. As DNA, the CDR3 is TGTGCCAGCAGTTACCGGACAGGGGGAGGCACTGAAGCTTTCTTT.

This clonotype was found a few times. The CDR3 protein is CASSYGGSQETQYF. DNA of the CDR3: TGTGCCAGCAGTTATGGCGGGAGCCAAGAGACCCAGTACTTC. The chain is built from TRBV28 and TRBJ2-5; 7 bases agree with TRBD2. Trimming took 4 bases from V and 1 from J; bases not matched to a gene: 3. The germline CDR1 and CDR2 sequences are MDHEN and SYDVKM. This CDR3 has 14 residues.

The chain combines TRBV12-3 or TRBV12-4 with TRBJ2-7; 9 bases agree with TRBD1. The CDR3 is 18 residues long. V was clipped by 3 bases and J by 4 bases; unmatched bases: 16. This chain's CDR3 is CASSFVGDREWGRYEQYF. DNA of the CDR3: TGTGCCAGCAGTTTTGTTGGGGACAGGGAATGGGGAAGATACGAGCAGTACTTC.

This clonotype was counted between two and nine times. The rearrangement uses TRBV4-1 and TRBJ1-2; D perhaps matches TRBD1 (6 bases). Germline V gene lookup returns CDR1 MGHRA and CDR2 YSYEKL. CDR3 length: 15 residues. V lost 2 bases and J lost 2, with 12 bases in between. CDR3 protein: CASSQSIGGNYGYTF. CDR3 bases: TGCGCCAGCAGCCAATCAATAGGGGGGAACTATGGCTACACCTTC.

Only a few counts were recorded for this clonotype. The chain employs TRBV5-5 and TRBJ1-1; D gene uncertain. This CDR3 spans 15 amino acids. From germline, CDR1 is SGHKS and CDR2 YYEKEE (reference sequence). Trimming cost V 3 bases and J 4 bases, with 16 bases left between them. In nucleotides, the CDR3 is TGTGCCAGCAGCTCCGCTTGGAACTACCCCACTGAAGCTTTCTTT. Translation gives CASSSAWNYPTEAFF.

Ten or more counts support this clonotype. The gene calls are TRBV5-1 and TRBJ1-2; perhaps TRBD1 as D (5 bases). CDR3 length: 15 amino acids. Germline V gene data show CDR1 as SGHRS and CDR2 as YFSETQ. The germline V and J ends were trimmed by 4 bases and 2 bases, with 15 bases remaining between them. This CDR3 is CASSTSGTSNYGYTF. CDR3 bases: TGCGCCAGCAGCACCTCCGGGACGTCCAACTATGGCTACACCTTC. The entire variable domain, with the rest obtained from reference TRBV5-1 and TRBJ1-2, is as follows: KAGVTQTPRYLIKTRGQQVTLSCSPISGHRSVSWYQQTPGQGLQFLFEYFSETQRNKGNFPGRFSGRQFSNSRSEMNVSTLELGDSALYLCASSTSGTSNYGYTFGSGTRLTVV.

This sequence joins TRBV18 and TRBJ2-3; 13 positions match TRBD2. CDR1 and CDR2 (germline): KGHSH, LQKENI. The CDR3 loop spans 16 amino acids. J gave up 2 bases and V 4 bases, and 3 bases lay outside the gene matches. CDR3 nucleotide sequence: TGTGCCAGCTCACGCGGACTAGCGGGGGTCACAGATACGCAGTATTTT. Residues: CASSRGLAGVTDTQYF.

This clonotype was observed a few times. The chain links TRBV7-2 to TRBJ2-5, with D perhaps matching TRBD1 (5 bases). Germline assignment: CDR1 SGHTA and CDR2 FQGNSA. V shed 5 bases and J shed 7 bases, with 14 bases lying between them. CDR3 size: 13 residues. CDR3 DNA sequence: TGTGCCAGCAGCCAGCTTCTTAGGGGGACCCAGTACTTC. This gives the protein CASSQLLRGTQYF.

This clonotype has more than one count but fewer than ten. The J gene is TRBJ2-3, the V gene TRBV5-1; TRBD1 matches 7 bases. V gave up 5 bases and J gave up 2 bases; unmatched junction bases: 11. Germline loops: CDR1 SGHRS, CDR2 YFSETQ. This CDR3 is built from 16 residues. This CDR3 is CASRIRTGDFTDTQYF. As DNA, the CDR3 is TGCGCCAGCAGAATTCGGACAGGAGACTTCACAGATACGCAGTATTTT. The whole variable domain, filled in from reference TRBV5-1 and TRBJ2-3, reads KAGVTQTPRYLIKTRGQQVTLSCSPISGHRSVSWYQQTPGQGLQFLFEYFSETQRNKGNFPGRFSGRQFSNSRSEMNVSTLELGDSALYLCASRIRTGDFTDTQYFGPGTRLTVL.

This clonotype was picked up many times. The chain carries TRBV19 and TRBJ2-3, with D possibly matching TRBD2 (6 bases). Trimming removed 7 bases from V and 2 bases from J, with 13 bases in between. Germline assignment: CDR1 LNHDA and CDR2 SQIVND (reference sequence). This CDR3 has 14 residues. CDR3 DNA sequence: TGTGCCAGTAAACGGCAGGACTACACAGATACGCAGTATTTT. Translation gives CASKRQDYTDTQYF.

The J gene is TRBJ2-5, the V gene TRBV5-1, with a possible D match to TRBD2 (6 bases). The CDR3 spans 15 residues. Per the germline V gene, CDR1 is SGHRS and CDR2 is YFSETQ. V was clipped by 0 bases and J by 4 bases, with 13 bases between them. CDR3 amino acids: CASSLGLVGRETQYF. In DNA, the CDR3 is TGCGCCAGCAGCTTGGGACTAGTAGGTAGAGAGACCCAGTACTTC.

This clonotype came up many times. V usage is TRBV27 and J usage is TRBJ2-1, with TRBD2 matching over 12 bases. The CDR3 totals 15 residues. CDR1 and CDR2 (germline): MNHEY, SMNVEV (reference sequence). V was clipped by 5 bases and J by 5 bases; unmatched bases: 4. CDR3 coding DNA: TGTGCCAGCAGTACCCTAGCGGGGGGGCACAATGAGCAGTTCTTC. Residues: CASSTLAGGHNEQFF.

This clonotype appeared many times. This chain joins TRBV19 and TRBJ2-6; D not certain. The CDR3 consists of 15 residues. The germline V gene has CDR1 LNHDA and CDR2 SQIVND (reference sequence). Trimming took off 7 bases at V and 1 base at J, with 11 bases between the two ends. This CDR3 reads CASTLQRSGANVLTF. The CDR3 bases are TGTGCCAGTACCCTACAGAGATCTGGGGCCAACGTCCTGACTTTC.

This clonotype was observed a few times. This rearrangement joins TRBV7-8 to TRBJ2-1, with 9 bases lining up with TRBD1. The CDR3 covers 18 residues. V shed 8 bases, J shed 8 bases, and the junction held 22 bases outside the gene matches. Germline CDR1 is SGHVS and CDR2 is FQNEAQ. The CDR3 sequence: CASGSLGTGTPSNYEQFF. The CDR3 coding sequence is TGTGCCAGCGGATCGCTGGGGACAGGGACCCCGAGTAACTATGAGCAGTTCTTC.

This clonotype was seen ten or more times. V and J are TRBV3-1 and TRBJ2-7; TRBD1 agrees at 8 bases. The length of the CDR3 is 15 residues. Per germline, CDR1 LGHDT and CDR2 YNNKEL (reference sequence). V trimming: 4 bases; J trimming: 1 base; junction bases outside the gene matches: 6. CDR3 in DNA: TGTGCCAGCAGCCCTGGCGGACAGGGTTCCTACGAGCAGTACTTC. It specifies CASSPGGQGSYEQYF.

This clonotype was picked up a small number of times. The chain recombines TRBV5-1 with TRBJ2-5; D may be TRBD1 or TRBD2 (6 bases each). CDR1 is SGHRS and CDR2 is YFSETQ in the germline V gene. V was clipped by 7 bases and J by 3 bases, with 22 bases between them. CDR3 length: 16 residues. CDR3 coding DNA: TGCGCCAGCGTACGGTTGGGGGCGGGGAGAGAAGAGACCCAGTACTTC. This sequence encodes CASVRLGAGREETQYF.

This clonotype was found a few times. The chain carries TRBV5-1 and TRBJ1-3, with 8 nucleotides matching TRBD1. The CDR3 extends over 14 amino acids. Germline-derived CDR1 and CDR2 are SGHRS and YFSETQ. The J segment lost 4 bases and the V segment lost 4 bases, leaving 4 bases of the junction unmatched. As DNA, the CDR3 is TGCGCCAGCAGCCGGGGACAGGACGGAAACACCATATATTTT. Its protein is CASSRGQDGNTIYF.

In its sample, this clonotype was seen a few times. CDR3 protein: CASSLRGQGSEQYF. The CDR3 DNA follows: TGTGCCAGCAGCTTAAGGGGACAGGGTAGTGAGCAGTACTTC. This chain connects TRBV7-2 to TRBJ2-7; 9 positions agree with TRBD1. The germline gives CDR1 SGHTA, CDR2 FQGNSA. Trimming cost V 2 bases and J 7 bases; bases outside gene matches: 6. This CDR3 contains 14 residues.

This clonotype has at least ten counts. The CDR3 DNA reads TGTGCCAGCAGCACCCGGGTAAACAATGAGCAGTTCTTC. Translation: CASSTRVNNEQFF. This chain links TRBV7-2 with TRBJ2-1; no clear D gene. The CDR3 length is 13 residues. Trimming took 5 bases from V and 5 from J, leaving 10 bases between them. From germline, CDR1 is SGHTA and CDR2 FQGNSA. The full variable domain, with the rest looked up from reference TRBV7-2 and TRBJ2-1, is GAGVSQSPSNKVTEKGKDVELRCDPISGHTALYWYRQSLGQGLEFLIYFQGNSAPDKSGLPSDRFSAERTGGSVSTLTIQRTQQEDSAVYLCASSTRVNNEQFFGPGTRLTVL.